These 6 T cell receptor beta chains were all obtained from the same sample, sequenced in a study of low-dose radiotherapy and immunotherapy resistance in tumors. TRAV- and TRBV-specific primers were used for first-strand cDNA, which covered alpha and beta chains. Both a constant-region primer and a V-primer adapter served to amplify TCRs across around 20 PCR cycles. TCRdb itself ran the reads through MiXCR, one entry per CDR3 protein. In the table there are about 100,000 distinct CDR3 sequences, around 20% of which are singletons. As for time point: after trial treatment. Treatment in this sample: LDRT plus nivolumab, ipilimumab, low-dose cyclophosphamide and aspirin (RACIN trial). Sequenced here: PBMCs, sampled after low-dose radiotherapy plus immunotherapy. The receptors originated from a male donor with prostate cancer.

This clonotype was counted at least ten times. The chain recombines TRBV11-2 with TRBJ1-6; a possible D gene is TRBD1 (6 bases). Trimming pared 0 bases from V and 2 bases from J, leaving 11 bases between. The CDR3 runs to 17 residues. Germline CDR1 is SGHAT and CDR2 is FQNNGV. CDR3 sequence (DNA): TGTGCCAGCAGCTTAGATGGGGGGGGCGCCTATAATTCACCCCTCCACTTT. Its translation is CASSLDGGGAYNSPLHF.

J is TRBJ2-5 and V is TRBV2; D may match TRBD1 or TRBD2 (5 bases each). The CDR3 totals 12 residues. V was cut by 7 bases and J by 3 bases, with 9 bases left in between. Germline CDR1 and CDR2: SNHLY and FYNNEI. CDR3 loop: CASKRDEETQYF. The CDR3 DNA is TGTGCCAGCAAAAGGGACGAAGAGACCCAGTACTTC.

There are many counts of this clonotype. V is TRBV29-1 and J is TRBJ2-7; tentatively, D is TRBD1 or TRBD2 (5 bases each). In germline, CDR1 is SQVTM, CDR2 ANQGSEA. V lost 5 bases, J lost 0 bases, and 14 bases lay in between. This CDR3 is built from 14 residues. CDR3 residues: CSVFRGESSYEQYF. DNA for the CDR3: TGCAGCGTTTTCCGGGGCGAGAGCTCCTACGAGCAGTACTTC.

This clonotype has ten or more counts. This chain joins TRBV5-1 and TRBJ2-2; D is possibly TRBD1 (6 bases). Germline lookup yields CDR1 SGHRS and CDR2 YFSETQ. CDR3 length equals 14 residues. V was cut by 0 bases and J by 3 bases, with 6 bases left in between. The CDR3 DNA follows: TGCGCCAGCAGCTTGGAGGGGGACACCGGGGAGCTGTTTTTT. Its protein product is CASSLEGDTGELFF.

In this sample, this clonotype turned up many times. The chain links TRBV4-1 to TRBJ2-3; either TRBD1 or TRBD2 may supply D (5 bases each). The CDR3 consists of 12 residues. Trimming stripped 2 bases from V and 6 bases from J, with 6 bases between. The germline gives CDR1 MGHRA, CDR2 YSYEKL. CDR3 nucleotide sequence: TGCGCCAGCAGCCAATGGGGGGATACGCAGTATTTT. Translation: CASSQWGDTQYF.

The chain has TRBV5-6 and TRBJ2-1; D might be TRBD2 (7 bases). The CDR3 covers 13 residues. Germline V lookup: CDR1 SGHDT, CDR2 YYEEEE. The V end lost 6 bases, the J end lost 9 bases, and 16 bases lay between the germline ends. CDR3 sequence reads: CASTGGRYGEQFF. The CDR3 coding sequence is TGTGCCAGCACCGGGGGGCGTTATGGTGAGCAGTTCTTC.